Listed here is a single TCR beta chain. Antigen specificity is unknown. The method was immunoSEQ multiplex PCR; TCRdb's version includes in-frame clones alone and lacks a portion of them. Of about 110,000 clones in the sample, 88% were seen once. This CDR3 is 15 amino acids long. After removal of 4 bases from V and 2 bases from J, the junction contained 4 bases not matched to a gene. Looked up from germline, CDR1 is SGHDT and CDR2 is YYEEEE. These data originate in a study of T cell responses to AZD1222 COVID-19 vaccine. For the study at large: Some second doses came at about 4 weeks and others at about 12 weeks; these were pooled. Findings and caveats of the study: Clonal diversity may have been underestimated, and the donors were mostly white British, with more females than males. Among vaccine-associated CD4 TCRs, coverage spanned spike, with dominance at 160-218 and 743-854.

The sequence came from an adult in good health. This chain connects TRBV5-6 to TRBJ1-2, with 11 bases lining up with TRBD1. Sequenced material: peripheral blood, taken on day 0 of AZD1222 vaccination. CDR3 in amino acids: CASSTGQGANYGYTF. The CDR3 DNA reads TGTGCCAGCAGCACCGGACAGGGGGCGAACTATGGCTACACCTTC.